A selection of T cell receptor beta chains follows, all from one sample in a study of T cell responses to AZD1222 COVID-19 vaccine. The method was immunoSEQ multiplex PCR; TCRdb's version includes in-frame clones alone and lacks a portion of them. The profile covers 140,000 to 150,000 clones, with over 75% appearing a single time and about 4.9% taken by the ten largest. The sample here was peripheral blood, taken 28 days after the second dose of the MenACWY control vaccine. The source of these receptors is an adult who received the MenACWY meningococcal vaccine as a control. Each CDR3 is given with its conserved first and last residue. A D gene is named only where the DNA matches it firmly. Size tells how often a clone was seen (once, few, many) or the class of an expanded clone, and some rows leave it out.

clone_size d_call j_call v_call cdr3_nt cdr3_aa
few NA TRBJ1-3 TRBV19 TGTGCCAGTAGTATACTCCGGGGTTCTGGAAACACCATATATTTT CASSILRGSGNTIYF
NA NA TRBJ1-2 TRBV30 TGTGCCTGGAGTGGCAGGGAGTATGGCTACACCTTC CAWSGREYGYTF
NA NA TRBJ2-2 TRBV7-9 TGTGCCAGCAGCTTAGCGGGGGGAACGAACACCGGGGAGCTGTTTTTT CASSLAGGTNTGELFF
NA TRBD2 TRBJ2-1 TRBV10-2 TGCGCCAGCTGGGGACTAGCGGGAGAAGTGGGCCCCTACAATGAGCAGTTCTTC CASWGLAGEVGPYNEQFF
NA NA TRBJ2-7 TRBV5-1 TGCGCCAGCAGCTCGTCGGTTGGCGGCTACGAGCAGTACTTC CASSSSVGGYEQYF
NA NA TRBJ2-1 TRBV7-2 TGTGCCAGCAGCTTAGGGCTCGGGGGTAATGAGCAGTTCTTC CASSLGLGGNEQFF
NA TRBD1 TRBJ2-2 TRBV11-2 TGTGCCAGCAGCTTAGATCCGGACAGGGGGCTAGTAATAGGAACCGGGGAGCTGTTTTTT CASSLDPDRGLVIGTGELFF
NA NA TRBJ1-2 TRBV30 TGTGCCTGGAGCGGCGTCTACTATGGCTACACCTTC CAWSGVYYGYTF
NA NA TRBJ2-5 TRBV6-5 TGTGCCAGCAGGAGGGGGCAAGAGACCCAGTACTTC CASRRGQETQYF
NA TRBD1 TRBJ1-2 TRBV28 TGTGCCAGCAGTTCTAACAGGGGGCGGGACTATGGCTACACCTTC CASSSNRGRDYGYTF
NA NA TRBJ2-7 TRBV9 TGTGCCAGCAGCGTTAGTACAGGGATCTCCTACGAGCAGTACTTC CASSVSTGISYEQYF
NA TRBD1 TRBJ2-1 TRBV9 TGTGCCAGCAGCGCCTCCGGGCAGGGGGCGGGCTACAATGAGCAGTTCTTC CASSASGQGAGYNEQFF
NA NA TRBJ1-2 TRBV18 TGTGCCAGCTCCGAGGGGACTACCTATGGCTACACCTTC CASSEGTTYGYTF
NA NA TRBJ2-7 TRBV15 TGTGCCACCAGCAGCCTACCTCTTTCCTACGAGCAGTACTTC CATSSLPLSYEQYF
NA NA TRBJ1-5 TRBV19 TGTGCCAGTAGTATAACGGATTATAGCAATCAGCCCCAGCATTTT CASSITDYSNQPQHF
NA NA TRBJ2-7 TRBV4-2 TGTGCCAGCAGCCCATCGAGGGTTTCGGACGAGCAGTACTTC CASSPSRVSDEQYF
NA NA TRBJ2-7 TRBV6-2/TRBV6-3 TGTGCCAGCAGTCTTAGGAGGGGCGCCTACGAGCAGTACTTC CASSLRRGAYEQYF
once TRBD2 TRBJ2-1 TRBV19 TGTGCCAGTAGTATTGTAGCAGGGGGGGCTAGCGGGGACAATGAGCAGTTCTTC CASSIVAGGASGDNEQFF
NA TRBD1 TRBJ1-5 TRBV6-1 TGTGCCAGCAGTGAGGCAGGGGGCAACAATCAGCCCCAGCATTTT CASSEAGGNNQPQHF
NA NA TRBJ2-7 TRBV7-8 TGTGCCAGCAGCAAGAGGGACCGGAGGGAGCAGTACTTC CASSKRDRREQYF
NA NA TRBJ2-5 TRBV20-1 TGCAGTGCTAGTTCTAGCCCCCTACGCCGGGAGACCCAGTACTTC CSASSSPLRRETQYF
NA TRBD1 TRBJ1-1 TRBV18 TGTGCCAGCTCACAGGGACAGCAATATGAAGCTTTCTTT CASSQGQQYEAFF
NA TRBD1 TRBJ2-7 TRBV7-2 TGTGCCAGCAGCTCTAACAGGGGCGAGCAGTACTTC CASSSNRGEQYF
NA NA TRBJ1-1 TRBV5-1 TGCGCCAGCAGCCCCGGCAGGGGCCCGATGGTGAACACTGAAGCTTTCTTT CASSPGRGPMVNTEAFF
NA TRBD2 TRBJ2-7 TRBV11-3 TGTGCCAGCAGCCTAATAGCGGGGAAGACCTCCGAGCAGTACTTC CASSLIAGKTSEQYF
NA NA TRBJ2-7 TRBV2 TGTGCCAGCAGCTATGAATCGGGAGCCCTCACCTACGAGCAGTACTTC CASSYESGALTYEQYF
NA NA TRBJ2-2 TRBV7-9 TGTGCCAGCAGCTTACCACCATTTGCTTTCGCGAACACCGGGGAGCTGTTTTTT CASSLPPFAFANTGELFF
NA NA TRBJ1-1 TRBV4-3 TGCGCCAGCACCTTGACAGTGAACACTGAAGCTTTCTTT CASTLTVNTEAFF
once TRBD1 TRBJ2-2 TRBV5-4 TGTGCCAGCAGCTCGGGACAGAGAACCGGGGAGCTGTTTTTT CASSSGQRTGELFF
NA NA TRBJ1-5 TRBV18 TGTGCCAGCTCACCCGACACCATCAATCAGCCCCAGCATTTT CASSPDTINQPQHF
NA TRBD1 TRBJ1-4 TRBV4-3 TGCGCCAGCAGCGGCCAGGACAGGGGGCTCGAAAAACTGTTTTTT CASSGQDRGLEKLFF
NA TRBD1 TRBJ2-2 TRBV4-3 TGCGCCAGCAGCCAACTGACAGGGGGCCCCACCGGGGAGCTGTTTTTT CASSQLTGGPTGELFF
once TRBD2 TRBJ2-7 TRBV3-1/TRBV3-2 TGTGCCAGCAGCCCACCCGCGCTGCCACCTTGCGGGAGAGTCTCCGAGCAGTACTTC CASSPPALPPCGRVSEQYF
NA TRBD2 TRBJ2-1 TRBV7-2 TGTGCCAGCAGCCGGATGGGACTAGCGGGAGGGTTCTCCTACAATGAGCAGTTCTTC CASSRMGLAGGFSYNEQFF
NA NA TRBJ2-5 TRBV3-1/TRBV3-2 TGTGCCAGCAGCCAAGATCGAGGGACAAGAGAAGAGACCCAGTACTTC CASSQDRGTREETQYF
NA TRBD1 TRBJ1-6 TRBV28 TGTGCCAGCAGCCGGGACAGTAATTCACCCCTCCACTTT CASSRDSNSPLHF
NA NA TRBJ1-2 TRBV21-1 TGTGCCAGCAGCAAAACGGACCATAACTATGGCTACACCTTC CASSKTDHNYGYTF
NA NA TRBJ2-3 TRBV6-5 TGTGCCAGCAGTTACGCGAGGGACGCCTACACAGATACGCAGTATTTT CASSYARDAYTDTQYF
NA NA TRBJ1-1 TRBV24-1 TGTGCCACCAGTGACGGAGGCACTGAAGCTTTCTTT CATSDGGTEAFF
NA NA TRBJ1-1 TRBV30 TGTGCCTGGAGGTCTCCCCCTAACACTGAAGCTTTCTTT CAWRSPPNTEAFF
NA NA TRBJ1-1 TRBV12-3/TRBV12-4 TGTGCCAGCAGTTTAGGGCATCAGGCTTTCTTT CASSLGHQAFF
NA TRBD2 TRBJ2-7 TRBV7-9 TGTGCCAGCAGCCCCAAGCCGCCCGTGGGACTAGCGGGAGCCTACGAGCAGTACTTC CASSPKPPVGLAGAYEQYF
NA NA TRBJ2-5 TRBV18 TGTGCCAGCTCAGAAGCGGCCCAAGAGACCCAGTACTTC CASSEAAQETQYF
NA NA TRBJ1-5 TRBV7-2 TGTGCCAGCAGCTTAGATTCGGTCAATCAGCCCCAGCATTTT CASSLDSVNQPQHF
NA NA TRBJ1-2 TRBV7-8 TGTGCCAGCAGCTTAGTTGGGGCAGAATCAACCTATGGCTACACCTTC CASSLVGAESTYGYTF
once NA TRBJ1-1 TRBV7-2 TGTGCCAGCAGCCGGGGGGGAAACACTGAAGCTTTCTTT CASSRGGNTEAFF
NA NA TRBJ1-2 TRBV7-6 TGTGCCAGCAGCTTAGTAGACACTCACGCGAACTATGGCTACACCTTC CASSLVDTHANYGYTF
NA NA TRBJ1-5 TRBV9 TGTGCCAGCAGCGTAGGGCCAGCCGGCGGCAATCAGCCCCAGCATTTT CASSVGPAGGNQPQHF
once TRBD1 TRBJ1-2 TRBV6-1 TGTGCCAGCAGTGACAGGGGGCGGCCATATGGCTACACCTTC CASSDRGRPYGYTF
NA TRBD1 TRBJ2-3 TRBV7-3 TGTGCCAGCAGCACGGACAGGAGCTACACAGATACGCAGTATTTT CASSTDRSYTDTQYF
few NA TRBJ2-2 TRBV21-1 TGTGCCAGCAGCTGGGCCGTAACCCCGAACACCGGGGAGCTGTTTTTT CASSWAVTPNTGELFF
NA NA TRBJ2-7 TRBV7-6 TGTGCCAGCAGCTCCTACGACACGTACGAGCAGTACTTC CASSSYDTYEQYF
NA NA TRBJ1-1 TRBV29-1 TGCAGCGTCGCGGGACAATTAGGCACTGAAGCTTTCTTT CSVAGQLGTEAFF
NA TRBD1 TRBJ2-1 TRBV12-5 TGTGCTAGTGCCTTAAAAGGGACAGGGCATGAGCAGTTCTTC CASALKGTGHEQFF
NA NA TRBJ2-7 TRBV7-2 TGTGCCAGCAGCCCAGACAGGTACGAGCAGTACTTC CASSPDRYEQYF